This is a list of T cell receptor beta chains from one sample in a study of Ad26.COV2.S vaccination and SARS-CoV-2 variants. Using immunoSEQ multiplex PCR, the repertoire was profiled, and TCRdb retains in-frame clones only, with some absent. Of roughly 92,000 clones listed, 82% were seen once; the top ten hold 15% to 20%. The specimen comprised peripheral blood, sampled after recovery from COVID-19. All receptors come from a human donor who had recovered from COVID-19. Each CDR3 is given with its conserved first and last residue. Fields, in order: clone size, J gene, D gene, V gene, CDR3 DNA, CDR3 protein. The D gene is left open where the match is weak. Clone size appears in some rows only: once, few, many, or a class for an expanded clone.

few,TRBJ2-5,-,TRBV10-2,TGCGCCAGCAGTGAGTCGGCTCAAAGGCCGGAAGAGACCCAGTACTTC,CASSESAQRPEETQYF
-,TRBJ1-2,-,TRBV9,TGTGCCAGCAGCGTAGCTCCCGACCCCCTTCGGTTTGACTACACCTTC,CASSVAPDPLRFDYTF
-,TRBJ2-7,TRBD2,TRBV7-9,TGTGCCAGCAGGCCGGGACTAAGCTACGAGCAGTACTTC,CASRPGLSYEQYF
-,TRBJ1-2,-,TRBV27,TGTGCCAGCAGTTCACAGGGAGAGAGTGGCTACACCTTC,CASSSQGESGYTF
-,TRBJ2-2,TRBD2,TRBV10-3,TGTGCCATCAGTACTAGCGGGAGAAGTAACGGGGAGCTGTTTTTT,CAISTSGRSNGELFF
-,TRBJ2-1,TRBD2,TRBV27,TGTGCCAGCAGTTTTGGGCTAGCGGAATACAATGAGCAGTTCTTC,CASSFGLAEYNEQFF
-,TRBJ2-3,TRBD2,TRBV7-9,TGTGCCAGCAGCTCCTACACTAGCGGGGGCACAGATACGCAGTATTTT,CASSSYTSGGTDTQYF
-,TRBJ1-3,-,TRBV11-3,TGTGCCAGCAGCTTAACGACACCTGGAAACACCATATATTTT,CASSLTTPGNTIYF
-,TRBJ2-7,TRBD2,TRBV5-1,TGCGCCAGCAGCGGGGGGTTAGCGGGAGGGCCCTCCGAGCAGTACTTC,CASSGGLAGGPSEQYF
-,TRBJ1-1,-,TRBV6-2/TRBV6-3,TGTGCCAGCAGTTATGTTGGTGAAGCTTTCTTT,CASSYVGEAFF
-,TRBJ2-1,TRBD2,TRBV5-4,TGTGCCAGCAGCTTGTTTCCCCGACTAGCGGGTCTCAATGAGCAGTTCTTC,CASSLFPRLAGLNEQFF
-,TRBJ2-2,-,TRBV6-2/TRBV6-3,TGTGCCAGCAGTTACGGGCCCCACGAAGCCGGGGAGCTGTTTTTT,CASSYGPHEAGELFF
few,TRBJ1-2,TRBD1,TRBV19,TGTGCCAGTGCCCACCCGGGACAGGGTAATTACTATGGCTACACCTTC,CASAHPGQGNYYGYTF
-,TRBJ1-1,-,TRBV6-5,TGTGCCAGCAGTTGGGCCGACGCGAACACTGAAGCTTTCTTT,CASSWADANTEAFF